The 2 T cell receptor beta chains below were found in one sample sequenced in a study of T cell responses to AZD1222 COVID-19 vaccine. TCRdb's copy holds only in-frame clones and misses some; the assay was immunoSEQ multiplex PCR. The table shows roughly 120,000 clones, with 70% to 85% occurring only once. The sequenced sample was peripheral blood, obtained on day 0 of AZD1222 vaccination. The receptors were sampled from an adult in good health.

This sequence joins TRBV3-1 (or the pseudogene TRBV3-2) and TRBJ2-5, with D unresolved. The CDR3 consists of 14 residues. V was shortened by 2 bases and J by 0 bases, with 7 bases between the two germline ends. In germline, CDR1 is LGHDT, CDR2 YNNKEL (reference sequence). The CDR3 spells CASSQRPYQETQYF. The CDR3 DNA reads TGTGCCAGCAGCCAAAGACCCTACCAAGAGACCCAGTACTTC.

V usage is TRBV28 and J usage is TRBJ2-7; D perhaps matches TRBD1 (5 bases). Germline CDR1 reads MDHEN; CDR2 reads SYDVKM. The CDR3 sequence is 14 residues long. Trimming left V 6 bases short and J 2 bases short, with 14 bases between. DNA for the CDR3: TGTGCCAGCAGCCCAGCCACAGGAGCCTACGAGCAGTACTTC. It yields the protein CASSPATGAYEQYF.